This record covers a single T cell receptor (beta chain). The target antigen is unknown. Each CDR3 protein is one row after TCRdb ran MiXCR on the reads. The sample has 700,000 to 900,000 distinct CDR3 sequences, almost 30% seen once. This specimen belongs to a study of T cell repertoires in cytomegalovirus infection. About the study: Selection of CMV epitopes for the study included recently identified HLA-C-restricted and well-studied HLA-B-restricted ones. From public TCR beta signatures came an indication of both CMV infection and matching HLA type.

CDR1 is KGHSH and CDR2 is LQKENI in the germline V gene. The length of the CDR3 is 14 residues. The ends lost 5 bases at V and 4 bases at J; junction bases unmatched: 4. General study points: Based on cumulative public TCR beta family frequency, carriers of CMV plus the relevant HLA were identified. Dominant in the ex vivo response were TCR beta clonotypes restricted by HLA-C and specific for CMV.

The chain joins TRBV18 to TRBJ1-5; 8 bases line up with TRBD1. The sample here was cultured CD8+ T cells from PBMCs, taken from culture after CMV antigen stimulation. This clonotype was sampled from a human donor in good health (CMV status not recorded). Some clones in this sample may be carry-over from other donors' samples. CDR3 sequence (DNA): TGTGCCAGCTCAGAGGACAGGGCAAATCAGCCCCAGCATTTT. This translates into CASSEDRANQPQHF.